Following are 15 T cell receptor beta chains from one sample sequenced in a study of blood T cell repertoires in COVID-19. Clones were sequenced by immunoSEQ multiplex PCR, and TCRdb holds only the in-frame ones, with some missing. The repertoire holds 8,500 to 13,000 clones, with roughly 83% as singletons. Sequenced material: peripheral blood. The receptors derive from a human donor in a cohort sampled during active COVID-19.

V usage is TRBV20-1 and J usage is TRBJ2-1, with 10 bases fitting TRBD2. V trimming: 3 bases; J trimming: 7 bases; junction bases outside the gene matches: 6. Germline V lookup: CDR1 DFQATT, CDR2 SNEGSKA (reference sequence). CDR3 length equals 14 residues. The chain's CDR3 is CSASRTSGPNEQFF. The CDR3 coding sequence is TGCAGTGCTAGTAGGACTAGCGGACCTAATGAGCAGTTCTTC.

The table lists this clone with a few counts. V and J are TRBV9 and TRBJ1-1, with 8 nucleotides matching TRBD1. V dropped 4 bases and J dropped 1; count of bases not matched to a gene: 9. The V gene's germline CDR1 is SGDLS and CDR2 YYNGEE. The CDR3 loop spans 16 amino acids. CDR3 region: CASSPHAGQENTEAFF. CDR3 sequence (DNA): TGTGCCAGCAGCCCTCATGCGGGACAGGAGAACACTGAAGCTTTCTTT.

The chain has TRBV7-8 and TRBJ2-1, with a weak D call TRBD1 (5 bases). CDR1 is SGHVS, CDR2 FQNEAQ, per germline. The CDR3 runs to 15 residues. Trimming stripped 2 bases from V and 0 bases from J, with 8 bases between. Written as DNA, the CDR3 is TGTGCCAGCAGCTTAAGACAGAGCTCCTACAATGAGCAGTTCTTC. Translated, it gives CASSLRQSSYNEQFF.

The genes are TRBV6-4 and TRBJ1-6; weak D call: TRBD1 (5 bases). Germline-derived CDR1 and CDR2 are MRHNA and SNTAGT. The length of the CDR3 is 14 residues. CDR3 bases: TGTGCAGTATATTGGGGCAGGCGGGGTTCACCCCTCCACTTT. This sequence encodes CAVYWGRRGSPLHF.

The chain is built from TRBV18 and TRBJ1-1, with 9 bases that match TRBD1. The junction had 20 bases not matched to a gene; V was cut back by 5 bases and J by 10 bases. Germline V lookup: CDR1 KGHSH, CDR2 LQKENI. The CDR3 length is 17 residues. For the CDR3, the DNA is TGTGCCAGCTCAGGTGGGACAGGGCTTCGGAGTTCGGTCCCAGCTTTCTTT. Translating it yields CASSGGTGLRSSVPAFF.

The chain recombines TRBV4-1 with TRBJ2-5, with TRBD2 matching 7 bases. This CDR3 comprises 16 residues. Germline CDR1 is MGHRA and CDR2 is YSYEKL. V shed 3 bases, J shed 3 bases, and the junction held 10 bases outside the gene matches. CDR3 protein: CASSHLVGRGKETQYF. For the CDR3, the DNA is TGCGCCAGCAGCCACTTGGTGGGGCGGGGGAAAGAGACCCAGTACTTC.

This chain connects TRBV19 to TRBJ1-5; TRBD1 might be the D (5 bases). V gave up 5 bases and J gave up 1 base, with 15 bases separating them. The CDR3 length is 16 residues. CDR1 is LNHDA and CDR2 is SQIVND in the germline V gene (reference sequence). The CDR3: CASSPMTRGSNQPQHF. The CDR3 bases are TGTGCCAGTAGTCCAATGACCCGGGGGAGCAATCAGCCCCAGCATTTT.

The CDR3 nucleotides read TGTGCCAGCAGCGCGAGACAGGGGCAGCCCCAGCATTTT. This gives the protein CASSARQGQPQHF. The V call is TRBV7-8, the J call TRBJ1-5, with 8 bases matching TRBD1. The CDR3 has 13 residues. Germline CDR1 and CDR2: SGHVS and FQNEAQ. V dropped 5 bases and J dropped 7; count of bases not matched to a gene: 4.

V is TRBV3-1 (or the pseudogene TRBV3-2) and J is TRBJ1-6; D is unclear. This CDR3 contains 15 residues. V was clipped by 1 base and J by 4 bases, with 8 bases between them. Per the germline V gene, CDR1 is LGHDT and CDR2 is YNNKEL (reference sequence). The CDR3 DNA follows: TGTGCCAGCAGCCAAGTCCCGACTTATAATTCACCCCTCCACTTT. Protein product: CASSQVPTYNSPLHF.

This clone was seen only a few times. Written as DNA, the CDR3 is TGCGCCAGCAGAACTCACAGACCGGGACTAGCGAAGGAGACCCAGTACTTC. Residues: CASRTHRPGLAKETQYF. The gene calls are TRBV5-1 and TRBJ2-5; TRBD2 matches 10 bases. This CDR3 spans 17 amino acids. The V and J ends lost 5 bases and 5 bases, in that order; junction bases with no gene match: 15. Looked up from germline, CDR1 is SGHRS and CDR2 is YFSETQ.

The rearrangement uses TRBV6-1 and TRBJ1-5, with D uncertain. V gave up 1 base and J gave up 0 bases, with 10 bases separating them. This CDR3 has 16 amino acids. CDR1 and CDR2 (germline): MNHNS, SASEGT. CDR3 coding DNA: TGTGCCAGCAGTGAAGGAACAGACTATAGCAATCAGCCCCAGCATTTT. Amino acid sequence: CASSEGTDYSNQPQHF.

The V call is TRBV13, the J call TRBJ2-1, with 16 positions matching TRBD2. V shed 5 bases, J shed 8 bases, and the junction held 12 bases outside the gene matches. Germline CDR1 and CDR2: PRHDT and FYEKMQ (reference sequence). The CDR3 has 18 residues. CDR3 coding DNA: TGTGCCAGCAGCAAGGGACTAGCGGGAGGGGGAGGTATGCATGAGCAGTTCTTC. It translates to CASSKGLAGGGGMHEQFF.

V is TRBV7-9 and J is TRBJ2-1, with 11 nucleotides matching TRBD2. CDR1 and CDR2 from the germline V gene are SEHNR and FQNEAQ (reference sequence). Trimming at V came to 4 bases and at J to 5 bases, leaving 7 bases not matched to a gene. CDR3 length equals 16 residues. CDR3 DNA sequence: TGTGCCAGCAGCTCCTTAGCGGGAGGGCCGGACAATGAGCAGTTCTTC. Amino acids: CASSSLAGGPDNEQFF.

V usage is TRBV28 and J usage is TRBJ1-1; perhaps TRBD1 as D (5 bases). The CDR3 has 14 amino acids. V was pared by 6 bases and J by 1 base, with 12 bases between. CDR1 is MDHEN, CDR2 SYDVKM, per germline. The CDR3 nucleotides are TGTGCCAGCAGGGGGCCGGGGGGGAACACTGAAGCTTTCTTT. Amino acid sequence: CASRGPGGNTEAFF.

The rearrangement uses TRBV19 and TRBJ2-5, with 8 bases matching TRBD2. Trimming took 6 bases from V and 2 from J; bases not matched to a gene: 8. Germline-derived CDR1 and CDR2 are LNHDA and SQIVND (reference sequence). This CDR3 is built from 15 residues. The CDR3 DNA sequence: TGTGCCAGTAGCCCGACTAGCGCGCATCAAGAGACCCAGTACTTC. This encodes CASSPTSAHQETQYF. Using reference TRBV19 and TRBJ2-5 for the parts outside the CDR3, the full variable domain is DGGITQSPKYLFRKEGQNVTLSCEQNLNHDAMYWYRQDPGQGLRLIYYSQIVNDFQKGDIAEGYSVSREKKESFPLTVTSAQKNPTAFYLCASSPTSAHQETQYFGPGTRLLVL.